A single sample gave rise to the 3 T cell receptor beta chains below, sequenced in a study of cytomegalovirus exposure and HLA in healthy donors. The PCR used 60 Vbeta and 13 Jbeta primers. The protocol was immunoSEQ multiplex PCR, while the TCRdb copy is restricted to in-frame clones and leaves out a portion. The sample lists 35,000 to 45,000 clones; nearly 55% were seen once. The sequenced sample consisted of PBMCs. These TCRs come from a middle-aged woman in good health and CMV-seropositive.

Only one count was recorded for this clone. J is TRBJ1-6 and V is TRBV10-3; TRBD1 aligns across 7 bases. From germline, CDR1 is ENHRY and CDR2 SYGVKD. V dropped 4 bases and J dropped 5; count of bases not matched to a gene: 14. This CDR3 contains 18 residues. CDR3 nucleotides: TGTGCCATCAGTGCGGGAACCAATTTGGACAGGAATAATTCACCCCTCCACTTT. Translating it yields CAISAGTNLDRNNSPLHF.

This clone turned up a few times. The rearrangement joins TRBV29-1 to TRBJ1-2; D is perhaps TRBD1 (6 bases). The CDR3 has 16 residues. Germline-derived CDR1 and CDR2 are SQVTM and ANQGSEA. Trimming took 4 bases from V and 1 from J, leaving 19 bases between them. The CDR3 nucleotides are TGCAGCGTTGTCGACCGAGGGGGGAGGGATAACTATGGCTACACCTTC. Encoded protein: CSVVDRGGRDNYGYTF.

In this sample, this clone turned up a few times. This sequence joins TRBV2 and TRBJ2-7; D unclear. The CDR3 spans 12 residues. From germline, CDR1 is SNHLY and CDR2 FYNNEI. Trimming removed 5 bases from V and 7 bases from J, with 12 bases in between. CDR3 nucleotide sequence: TGTGCCAGCAGTCAGCGAGCTAGAGAGCAGTACTTC. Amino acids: CASSQRAREQYF.